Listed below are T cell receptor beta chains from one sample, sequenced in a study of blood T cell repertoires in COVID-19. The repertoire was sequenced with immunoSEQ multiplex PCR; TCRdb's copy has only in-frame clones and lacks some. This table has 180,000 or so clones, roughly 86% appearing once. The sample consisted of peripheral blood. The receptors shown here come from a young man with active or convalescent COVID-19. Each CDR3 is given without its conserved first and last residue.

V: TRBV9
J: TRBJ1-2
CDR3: ASSSPRETGSYGYT

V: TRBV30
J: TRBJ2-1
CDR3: AWSVVWTSGRASEQF

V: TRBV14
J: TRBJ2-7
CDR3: ASSLTGTNYEQY

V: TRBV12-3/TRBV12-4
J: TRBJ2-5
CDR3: ASSLSRETQY

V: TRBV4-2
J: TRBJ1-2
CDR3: ASSQDRAPTFYGYT

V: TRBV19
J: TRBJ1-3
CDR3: ASSLNRASGNTIY

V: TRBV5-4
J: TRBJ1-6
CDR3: ASSLGQQRDSPLH

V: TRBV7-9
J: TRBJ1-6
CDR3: ASSPYWGQNNSPLH

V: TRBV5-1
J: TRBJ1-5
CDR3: ASSLAPGESNQPQH

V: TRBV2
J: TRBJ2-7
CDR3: ASNLDRGGEQY

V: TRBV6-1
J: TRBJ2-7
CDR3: ASSEGPDRVYEQY

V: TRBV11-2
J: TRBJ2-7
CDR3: ASSFSDRAYEQY

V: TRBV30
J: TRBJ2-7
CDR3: AWSQQSSYEQY

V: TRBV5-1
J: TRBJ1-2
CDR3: ASSDDREYGYT

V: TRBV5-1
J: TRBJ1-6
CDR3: ASSRTEGGNSPLH

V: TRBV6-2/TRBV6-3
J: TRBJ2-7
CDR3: ASSYSGLAYEQY

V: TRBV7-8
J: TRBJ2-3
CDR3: ASSTSSNTQY

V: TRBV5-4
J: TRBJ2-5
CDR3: ASSLALAGVETQY

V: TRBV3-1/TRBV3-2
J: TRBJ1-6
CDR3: ASSQQLYNSPLH

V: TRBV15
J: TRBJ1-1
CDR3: ATSREAGVTEAF

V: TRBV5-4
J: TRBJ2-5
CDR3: ASSLERLAAGTQY

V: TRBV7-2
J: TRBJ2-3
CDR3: ASSLISGDTQY

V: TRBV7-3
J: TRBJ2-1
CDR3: ASSRNRDRGSDEQF

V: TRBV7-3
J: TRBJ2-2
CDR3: ASSLSGANTGELF

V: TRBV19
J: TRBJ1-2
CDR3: ASSNRGSQYGYT

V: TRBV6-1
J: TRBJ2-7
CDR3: ASSEGEGSYEQY

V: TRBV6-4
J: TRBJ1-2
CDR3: ASSDPDRGIVGYT

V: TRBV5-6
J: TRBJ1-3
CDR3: ASRQQGAAGNTIY

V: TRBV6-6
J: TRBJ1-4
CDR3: ASSYSRTATNEKLF

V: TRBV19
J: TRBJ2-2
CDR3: ASNAGQGAGELF

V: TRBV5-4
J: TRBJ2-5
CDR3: ASSLNVGRVRTSRETQY

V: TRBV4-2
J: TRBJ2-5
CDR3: ASSQDTGEVEETQY

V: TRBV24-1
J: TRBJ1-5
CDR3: ATSDGTVSNQPQH

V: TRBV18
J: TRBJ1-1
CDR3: ASSPGQDTEAF

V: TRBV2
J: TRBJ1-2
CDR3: ASSRGSNYGYT

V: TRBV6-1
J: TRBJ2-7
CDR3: ASSEFAGTGYEQY

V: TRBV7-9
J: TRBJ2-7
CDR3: ASSLVQGHYEQY

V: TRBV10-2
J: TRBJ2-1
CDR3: ATGNSGSSYNEQF

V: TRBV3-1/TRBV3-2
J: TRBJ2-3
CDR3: ASSQGAGTDTQY

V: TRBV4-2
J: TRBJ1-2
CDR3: ASSQGSGQGYGYT

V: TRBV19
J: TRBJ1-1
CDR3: ASSTVGQGLLTEAF

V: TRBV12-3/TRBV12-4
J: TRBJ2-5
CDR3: ASSQAGETQY

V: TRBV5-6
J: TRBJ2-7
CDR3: ASSGLAGAPKGHEQY

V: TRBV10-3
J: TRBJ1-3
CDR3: AISEIQFLNTIY

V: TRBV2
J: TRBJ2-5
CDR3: ASRADSFPSYQETQY

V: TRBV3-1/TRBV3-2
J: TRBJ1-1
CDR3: ASSSDSRNTEAF

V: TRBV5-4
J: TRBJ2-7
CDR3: ASSLEGERDEQY

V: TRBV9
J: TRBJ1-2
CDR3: ASSSRQGGHGYT